This T cell receptor beta chain was observed in a study of blood T cells in healthy people across ages. Study-wide findings and caveats: Donors of long life had a larger count of naive CD4+ cells and greater diversity than aged donors. The unknown donor CMV status may have confounded expanded clonotype changes.

Comment on this clonotype: Its antigen is not identified.

Using a J-beta primer mix together with a sample-barcoded 5' primer, a second PCR was run for roughly 7 to 12 cycles. TCRdb processed the 5' RACE reads anew with MiXCR; each CDR3 protein has one entry. Seen here are about 1.5 million distinct CDR3 sequences, around 39% observed once, and the top ten hold roughly 7.9%. V lost 3 bases to trimming and J lost 0 bases, with 17 bases between them. This CDR3 has 17 residues. The sequenced sample was blood. The chain has TRBV12-3 or TRBV12-4 and TRBJ2-5, with D possibly being TRBD2 (5 bases). The sequence was obtained from a woman in her late teens or twenties in good health. Here the CDR3 reads CASSFVAAGPYQETQYF. CDR3 DNA sequence: TGTGCCAGCAGTTTCGTGGCGGCGGGCCCGTACCAAGAGACCCAGTACTTC.